This TCR beta chain was documented in a study of blood T cell repertoires in COVID-19. Study in general: Both acute and convalescent COVID-19 samples were obtained from the United States, Italy and Spain.

CDR3 length equals 15 residues. CDR1 MNHEY and CDR2 SMNVEV come from the germline V gene (reference sequence). V was pared by 0 bases and J by 9 bases, with 17 bases between. In terms of age and location, participants ranged from about 18 to 89 years and lived in under 30 US areas. Clones were read by immunoSEQ multiplex PCR, and TCRdb kept only the in-frame ones, dropping some. Here the sample spans approximately 220,000 clones, 80% to 90% being singletons. The gene calls are TRBV27 and TRBJ2-5; D not resolved. This TCR derives from a woman between 35 and 50 years old with acute COVID-19. Sequencing was carried out using PBMCs or T cells enriched from blood (not recorded which). The CDR3 coding sequence is TGTGCCAGCAGTTTATCGGCAGGTTCCATGTGGGCCCAGTACTTC. This gives the protein CASSLSAGSMWAQYF.